The 26 T cell receptor beta chains reported below all come from one sample, sequenced in a study of CD8+CD57+ T cells in acquired aplastic anemia. Genomic DNA was employed as the template in profiling TCR beta VDJ and CDR3. Via MiXCR, TCRdb re-called the reads, giving one row per CDR3 protein. The sample lists about 130,000 distinct CDR3 sequences; around 48% were seen once. Source material: sorted CD4+, CD8+, or CD8+CD57+ T cells (not recorded which) from PBMCs. These receptors all stem from a human donor in good health, serving as a control.

In this sample, this clonotype turned up once. V gene TRBV7-9 combines with J gene TRBJ1-2, with D possibly TRBD1 on 6 matching bases. The CDR3 sequence is 15 residues long. The V gene's germline CDR1 is SEHNR and CDR2 FQNEAQ (reference sequence). The ends were cut back, 2 bases at V and 1 base at J, with 11 bases in the middle. CDR3 sequence reads: CASSLSGQFNYGYTF. In nucleotides, the CDR3 is TGTGCCAGCAGCTTATCAGGACAGTTTAACTATGGCTACACCTTC.

V usage is TRBV19 and J usage is TRBJ1-2; the D is unclear. Germline values: CDR1 LNHDA, CDR2 SQIVND (reference sequence). Trimming cost V 4 bases and J 4 bases, with 7 bases left between them. The CDR3 covers 12 residues. CDR3 amino acids: CASSNSVYGYTF. The CDR3 coding sequence is TGTGCCAGTAGTAATTCCGTCTATGGCTACACCTTC. The full variable domain, in which reference TRBV19 and TRBJ1-2 provide the parts outside the CDR3, is DGGITQSPKYLFRKEGQNVTLSCEQNLNHDAMYWYRQDPGQGLRLIYYSQIVNDFQKGDIAEGYSVSREKKESFPLTVTSAQKNPTAFYLCASSNSVYGYTFGSGTRLTVV.

This clonotype was seen a few times. V is TRBV6-2 or TRBV6-3 and J is TRBJ1-1; D unresolved. V was shortened by 2 bases and J by 3 bases, with 7 bases between the two germline ends. The germline CDR1 and CDR2 sequences are MNHEY and SVGEGT. The CDR3 totals 13 residues. The CDR3 reads CASSYKDYTEAFF. CDR3 DNA sequence: TGTGCCAGCAGTTACAAGGATTACACTGAAGCTTTCTTT.

There are a few counts of this clonotype. The CDR3 sequence: CASSLDSPLHF. CDR3 bases: TGTGCCAGCAGCTTGGATTCACCCCTCCACTTT. This rearrangement joins TRBV7-3 to TRBJ1-6; D is uncertain. Deletions cut 3 bases from V and 8 bases from J, with 2 bases between. CDR1 is SGHTA and CDR2 is FQGTGA in the germline V gene. CDR3 length: 11 amino acids.

This clonotype has at least ten counts. The chain couples TRBV19 to TRBJ1-2, with TRBD1 matching over 7 bases. The CDR3 consists of 12 residues. Germline V gene data show CDR1 as LNHDA and CDR2 as SQIVND (reference sequence). The V segment lost 7 bases and the J segment 6 bases; nucleotides outside the gene matches: 5. The CDR3 DNA reads TGTGCCAGTATGATCCAGGGGGATGGCTACACCTTC. Protein sequence: CASMIQGDGYTF.

With regard to this clonotype: This likely comes from a read error, as the CDR3 has no conserved phenylalanine or tryptophan at its end. The limits of the CDR3 on the DNA are not certain, so only TCRdb's listed CDR3 is given. The chain recombines TRBV9 with TRBJ1-1; the D call TRBD1 from the table was never checked on the DNA. Including both end residues, the CDR3 is 14 amino acids long. Germline CDR1 reads SGDLS; CDR2 reads YYNGEE. CDR3 loop: CASSVRDRDTEALL.

In this sample, this clonotype turned up many times. This chain connects TRBV7-9 to TRBJ1-2; no clear D gene. CDR3 size: 12 residues. V was cut by 3 bases and J by 1 base, with 3 bases left in between. Germline loops: CDR1 SEHNR, CDR2 FQNEAQ (reference sequence). Here the CDR3 reads CASSFHNYGYTF. In DNA form, the CDR3 reads TGTGCCAGCAGCTTTCATAACTATGGCTACACCTTC.

This clonotype was seen repeatedly, ten times or more. The chain has TRBV7-2 and TRBJ1-1; D not certain. Germline V gives CDR1 SGHTA, CDR2 FQGNSA. The V gene lost 5 bases and the J gene lost 1 base, with 8 bases spanning the gap. The CDR3 spans 13 residues. CDR3 in DNA: TGTGCCAGCAGCCTCGACCCGAACACTGAAGCTTTCTTT. Translation: CASSLDPNTEAFF.

The chain has TRBV20-1 and TRBJ1-6, with 10 bases that match TRBD1. The CDR3 covers 14 residues. J lost 9 bases, V lost 2 bases, and 4 bases had no gene match. The germline gives CDR1 DFQATT, CDR2 SNEGSKA (reference sequence). CDR3 in amino acids: CSARRRDRGSPLHF. Written as DNA, the CDR3 is TGCAGTGCTAGACGAAGGGACAGGGGTTCACCCCTCCACTTT.

The chain couples TRBV5-1 to TRBJ1-1; weak D call: TRBD1 (6 bases). This CDR3 has 14 amino acids. The V gene lost 5 bases and the J gene lost 0 bases, with 11 bases spanning the gap. CDR1 and CDR2 from the germline V gene are SGHRS and YFSETQ. In nucleotides, the CDR3 is TGCGCCAGCAGGGCCGGGGGCATGAACACTGAAGCTTTCTTT. Its protein product is CASRAGGMNTEAFF.

This clonotype was seen repeatedly, ten times or more. In nucleotides, the CDR3 is TGTGCCACCAAGGGGACAGGGGGCAAAAACACTGAAGCTTTCTTT. The encoded protein is CATKGTGGKNTEAFF. This chain links TRBV6-1 with TRBJ1-1, with TRBD1 identical over 12 bases. The CDR3 consists of 15 residues. Trimming took 10 bases from V and 2 from J; bases not matched to a gene: 8. Per germline, CDR1 MNHNS and CDR2 SASEGT.

The chain is built from TRBV7-9 and TRBJ1-2; no reliable D call. Trimming removed 5 bases at V and 7 bases at J, with 8 bases between. Germline V CDR1 and CDR2: SEHNR, FQNEAQ (reference sequence). The CDR3 has 11 residues. In DNA form, the CDR3 reads TGTGCCAGCAGCCCGGGGATTGGCTACACCTTC. It encodes CASSPGIGYTF. The variable domain in full, completed from reference TRBV7-9 and TRBJ1-2, reads DTGVSQNPRHKITKRGQNVTFRCDPISEHNRLYWYRQTLGQGPEFLTYFQNEAQLEKSRLLSDRFSAERPKGSFSTLEIQRTEQGDSAMYLCASSPGIGYTFGSGTRLTVV.

The V call is TRBV20-1, the J call TRBJ2-7; TRBD1 might be the D (5 bases). Germline V gene data show CDR1 as DFQATT and CDR2 as SNEGSKA (reference sequence). This CDR3 has 14 amino acids. V was clipped by 0 bases and J by 2 bases, with 11 bases between them. This chain's CDR3 is CSARDREQAYEQYF. CDR3 in DNA: TGCAGTGCTAGAGATCGAGAACAGGCCTACGAGCAGTACTTC.

This chain links TRBV29-1 with TRBJ2-7; D is possibly TRBD1 (6 bases). Per the germline V gene, CDR1 is SQVTM and CDR2 is ANQGSEA. The CDR3 spans 15 residues. V dropped 6 bases and J dropped 0 bases, with 18 bases sitting between them. The CDR3 DNA sequence: TGCAGCGTAGCTTATGAGGGGGTTTTCTCCTACGAGCAGTACTTC. Translation: CSVAYEGVFSYEQYF.

This clonotype was found many times. The chain links TRBV20-1 to TRBJ2-4, with 8 bases fitting TRBD2. This CDR3 is built from 16 residues. Germline trimming cut 6 bases from V and 1 base from J; bases unmatched to any gene: 11. Germline lookup yields CDR1 DFQATT and CDR2 SNEGSKA (reference sequence). The CDR3 reads CSAPYRGGGAKNIQYF. CDR3 nucleotide sequence: TGCAGTGCGCCATATCGGGGGGGCGGGGCCAAAAACATTCAGTACTTC.

This clonotype was seen ten or more times. V and J are TRBV12-3 or TRBV12-4 and TRBJ1-2; D gene ambiguous. V lost 2 bases and J lost 8, with 15 bases in between. There are 14 residues in the CDR3. CDR3 amino acids: CASSLFGVGEGYTF. The CDR3 region has the DNA TGTGCCAGCAGTTTATTTGGGGTTGGGGAAGGCTACACCTTC.

This clonotype appeared many times. The chain joins TRBV3-1 to TRBJ2-7; D unclear. Trimming removed 1 base at V and 6 bases at J, with 16 bases between. Per germline, CDR1 LGHDT and CDR2 YNNKEL (reference sequence). The CDR3 covers 15 residues. CDR3 loop: CASSQAAQQVGEQYF. CDR3 bases: TGTGCCAGCAGCCAAGCAGCCCAGCAGGTCGGCGAGCAGTACTTC.

The sample holds a few counts of this clonotype. DNA for the CDR3: TGCGCCAGCAGCTTGTCATGGGGCCTCCCAAATGAGCAGTTCTTC. Encoded protein: CASSLSWGLPNEQFF. The chain has TRBV5-1 and TRBJ2-1, with a possible D match to TRBD1 (5 bases). Germline-derived CDR1 and CDR2 are SGHRS and YFSETQ. Trimming took off 1 base at V and 7 bases at J, with 15 bases between the two ends. CDR3 length: 15 residues.

In this sample, this clonotype turned up a few times. Mismatch with germline at one junction end may stem from a read error. This chain connects TRBV24-1 to TRBJ1-1, with D possibly matching TRBD1 (6 bases). The CDR3 spans 16 residues. Looked up from germline, CDR1 is KGHDR and CDR2 is SFDVKD. CDR3 sequence reads: CASSSWQGSYSAEAFF. CDR3 DNA sequence: TGTGCCAGCAGTTCTTGGCAGGGGTCGTATTCGGCTGAAGCTTTCTTT.

This clonotype came up a few times. This chain uses TRBV2 with TRBJ1-4; possible D gene TRBD1, 5 bases. CDR1 and CDR2 from the germline V gene are SNHLY and FYNNEI. Trimming shortened V by 0 bases and J by 8 bases, and 10 bases separated the two germline ends. This CDR3 spans 14 amino acids. The CDR3 DNA sequence: TGTGCCAGCAGTGAAGCGCTCAGGGTGGAAAAACTGTTTTTT. Its protein product is CASSEALRVEKLFF.

V and J are TRBV2 and TRBJ1-2; D remains unclear. This CDR3 region has 15 residues. Trimming removed 4 bases at V and 2 bases at J, with 14 bases between. The germline CDR1 and CDR2 sequences are SNHLY and FYNNEI. CDR3: CASSVFDGPNYGYTF. CDR3 sequence (DNA): TGTGCCAGCAGTGTGTTCGACGGCCCGAACTATGGCTACACCTTC.

This clonotype was counted ten times or more. This chain uses TRBV20-1 with TRBJ1-6; D gene uncertain. CDR1 and CDR2 from the germline V gene are DFQATT and SNEGSKA (reference sequence). V gave up 0 bases and J gave up 6 bases, with 12 bases separating them. The CDR3 covers 15 residues. The CDR3 bases are TGCAGTGCTAGAGACCGAGTCTCCGGTAATTCACCCCTCCACTTT. This translates into CSARDRVSGNSPLHF.

This clonotype was seen many times. V usage is TRBV6-2 or TRBV6-3 and J usage is TRBJ1-2; D possibly corresponds to TRBD1 (5 bases). Trimming shortened V by 0 bases and J by 4 bases, and 6 bases separated the two germline ends. This CDR3 region has 13 residues. The germline gives CDR1 MNHEY, CDR2 SVGEGT. CDR3 DNA: TGTGCCAGCAGTTACTCGGGGCTCTATGGCTACACCTTC. This translates into CASSYSGLYGYTF.

About this clonotype itself: This may come from a read error, since a much larger clone is one base off. The rearrangement links TRBV12-3 or TRBV12-4 to TRBJ1-1, with D possibly matching TRBD1 (5 bases). V was clipped by 6 bases and J by 1 base, with 6 bases between them. The CDR3 spans 12 residues. CDR3 DNA sequence: TGTGCCAGCAGGGGGGAGAACACTGAAGCTTTCTTT. The encoded protein is CASRGENTEAFF.

As to this clonotype: This may stem from a read error, because a much larger clone lies one nucleotide away. The gene calls are TRBV4-1 and TRBJ1-5; 7 bases map to TRBD1. The length of the CDR3 is 15 residues. In germline, CDR1 is MGHRA, CDR2 YSYEKL. The CDR3 sequence: CASSQERDRNQPQRF. CDR3 coding DNA: TGCGCCAGCAGCCAAGAACGGGACAGAAATCAGCCCCAGCGTTTT.

V usage is TRBV19 and J usage is TRBJ1-2, with TRBD1 matching 9 bases. The CDR3 consists of 15 residues. Trimming cost V 3 bases and J 4 bases; bases outside gene matches: 6. Germline values: CDR1 LNHDA, CDR2 SQIVND (reference sequence). The CDR3: CASSIRDRDPYGYTF. CDR3 sequence (DNA): TGTGCCAGTAGTATCCGGGACAGGGACCCCTATGGCTACACCTTC.